A selection of T cell receptor beta chains follows, all from one sample in a study of T-cell reconstitution after alpha-beta-depleted transplantation in children. From the PCR reads, TCRdb called clonotypes with MiXCR, one entry per CDR3 protein. This sample yields 610,000 or so distinct CDR3 sequences, of which over 20% are seen a single time; 30% to 45% belongs to the top ten. The sequences come from PBMCs, collected before TCRalphabeta/CD19-depleted stem cell transplant. These receptors came from a boy in the first two years of life with Wiskott-Aldrich syndrome, due to receive a stem cell transplant. Both conserved end residues are part of each CDR3. The order of the fields is J gene, clone size, V gene, CDR3 length, CDR3 protein. Size values are once, few and many counts, or a class for expanded clones, and some rows have none.

TRBJ2-1,.,TRBV24-1,16,CATSVETSGRGNEQFF
TRBJ2-1,.,TRBV4-1,17,CASSQDILADNYNEQFF
TRBJ2-7,.,TRBV12-3/TRBV12-4,17,CASSLGTSGRAAYEQYF
TRBJ2-1,once,TRBV19,12,CASSSPRDSPFF
TRBJ1-2,.,TRBV5-1,15,CASSFRPLSNYGYTF
TRBJ1-6,.,TRBV21-1,13,CALSRRGNSPLHF
TRBJ2-2,.,TRBV5-1,17,CASSLDPDIGNTGELFF
TRBJ2-7,few,TRBV29-1,14,CSVEAPGATYEQYF
TRBJ2-1,.,TRBV5-1,16,CASSLQWDTTYNEQFF
TRBJ1-4,few,TRBV4-2,17,CASSQVPWGQGTEKLFF
TRBJ2-5,few,TRBV5-5,14,CASTQTAGGETQYF
TRBJ2-4,.,TRBV20-1,13,CSASPSEKNIQYF
TRBJ2-3,few,TRBV24-1,17,CATSDLKSGIGRDTQYF
TRBJ2-3,.,TRBV18,15,CASSPRGALIDTQYF
TRBJ2-3,few,TRBV5-1,16,CASSLVSGGSTDTQYF
TRBJ1-1,.,TRBV7-8,16,CASSLESGTRNTEAFF
TRBJ2-7,.,TRBV12-3/TRBV12-4,13,CASSSSVFHEQYF
TRBJ1-2,.,TRBV18,13,CASSPLSVGGYTF
TRBJ2-1,.,TRBV7-2,16,CASSVRGTSGYREHFF
TRBJ2-6,.,TRBV20-1,13,CSAPHSGANVLTF
TRBJ2-1,few,TRBV9,16,CASSVPRLAGVDEQFF
TRBJ2-5,few,TRBV18,14,CASSPLSRQETQYF
TRBJ2-1,.,TRBV29-1,14,CSVEAARSSNEQFF
TRBJ2-1,.,TRBV12-3/TRBV12-4,12,CASSFSRNEQFF
TRBJ2-7,few,TRBV5-1,18,CASSLGPVGRGSSYEQYF